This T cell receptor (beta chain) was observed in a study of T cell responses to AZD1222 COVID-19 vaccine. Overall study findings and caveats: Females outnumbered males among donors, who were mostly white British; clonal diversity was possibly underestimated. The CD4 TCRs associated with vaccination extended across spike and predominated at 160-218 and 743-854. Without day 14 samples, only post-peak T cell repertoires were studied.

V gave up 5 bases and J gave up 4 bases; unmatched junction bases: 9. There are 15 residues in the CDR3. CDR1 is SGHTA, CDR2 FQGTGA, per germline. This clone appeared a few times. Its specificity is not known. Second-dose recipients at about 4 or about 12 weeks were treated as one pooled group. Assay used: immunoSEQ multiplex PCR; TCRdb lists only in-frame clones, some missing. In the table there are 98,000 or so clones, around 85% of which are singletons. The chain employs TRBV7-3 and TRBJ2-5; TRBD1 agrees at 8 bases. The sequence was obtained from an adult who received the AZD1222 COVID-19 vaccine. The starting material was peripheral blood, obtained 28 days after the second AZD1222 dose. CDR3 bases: TGTGCCAGCAGCCCTAACCCAGGGGGCCGAGAGACCCAGTACTTC. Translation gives CASSPNPGGRETQYF.